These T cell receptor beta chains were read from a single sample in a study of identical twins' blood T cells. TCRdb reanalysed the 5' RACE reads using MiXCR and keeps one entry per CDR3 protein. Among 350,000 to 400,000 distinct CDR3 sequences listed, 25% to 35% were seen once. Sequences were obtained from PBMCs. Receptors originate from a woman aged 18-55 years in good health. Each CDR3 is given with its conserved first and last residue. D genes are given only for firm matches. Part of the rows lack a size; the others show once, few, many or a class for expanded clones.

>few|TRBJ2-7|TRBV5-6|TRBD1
CASSLVDRGPAYEQYF
TGTGCCAGCAGCTTGGTTGACAGGGGACCTGCCTACGAGCAGTACTTC
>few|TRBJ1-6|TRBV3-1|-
CASSQDLGRSYNSPLHF
TGTGCCAGCAGCCAAGATCTTGGGCGCTCCTATAATTCACCCCTCCACTTT
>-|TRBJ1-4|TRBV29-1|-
CSVEVWEVGEKLFF
TGCAGCGTTGAAGTCTGGGAAGTAGGGGAAAAACTGTTTTTT
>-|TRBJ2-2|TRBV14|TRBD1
CASSQDRFPNTGELFF
TGTGCCAGCAGCCAGGACAGGTTTCCGAACACCGGGGAGCTGTTTTTT
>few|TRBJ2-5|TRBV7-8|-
CASSLGTSIETQYF
TGTGCCAGCAGCTTAGGAACTAGCATCGAGACCCAGTACTTC
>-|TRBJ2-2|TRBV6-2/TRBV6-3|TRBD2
CASSYAGTRSGELFF
TGTGCCAGCAGTTACGCCGGGACTAGGTCCGGGGAGCTGTTTTTT
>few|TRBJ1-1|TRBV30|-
CAWEANPESRSEAFF
TGTGCCTGGGAAGCCAATCCAGAATCGAGGTCTGAAGCTTTCTTT
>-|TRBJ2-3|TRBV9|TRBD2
CASGVAGGVTQYF
TGTGCCAGCGGGGTAGCGGGAGGGGTTACGCAGTATTTT
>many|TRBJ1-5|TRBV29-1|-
CSAGGSSLNQPQHF
TGCAGCGCGGGGGGATCGTCCTTAAATCAGCCCCAGCATTTT
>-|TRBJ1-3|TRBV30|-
CAWTGNSGNTIYF
TGTGCCTGGACGGGAAACTCTGGAAACACCATATATTTT
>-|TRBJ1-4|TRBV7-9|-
CASSEQGDANEKLFF
TGTGCCAGCAGCGAACAGGGAGATGCTAATGAAAAACTGTTTTTT
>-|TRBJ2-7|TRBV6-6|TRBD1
CASSSGGELKYERYF
TGTGCCAGCAGTTCAGGGGGCGAGTTAAAGTACGAGCGGTACTTC
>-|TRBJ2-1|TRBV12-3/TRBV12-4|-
CASSLGTSHLEQFF
TGTGCCAGCAGCCTTGGGACTTCCCATCTTGAGCAGTTCTTC
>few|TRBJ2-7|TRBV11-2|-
CASSNAYAGSTEQYF
TGTGCCAGCAGCAATGCTTATGCCGGATCTACCGAGCAGTACTTC
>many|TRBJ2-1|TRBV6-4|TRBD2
CASSDSAGGHNEQFF
TGTGCCAGCAGTGACTCTGCGGGGGGTCACAATGAGCAGTTCTTC
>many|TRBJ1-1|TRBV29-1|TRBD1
CSGSGQGSRTEAFF
TGCAGCGGATCGGGACAGGGGAGTCGGACTGAAGCTTTCTTT
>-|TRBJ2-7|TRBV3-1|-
CASSQRAISYEQYF
TGTGCCAGCAGCCAAAGGGCAATCTCCTACGAGCAGTACTTC
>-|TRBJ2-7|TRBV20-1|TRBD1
CSGMGQYEQYF
TGCAGTGGGATGGGACAGTACGAGCAGTACTTC
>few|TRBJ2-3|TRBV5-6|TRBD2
CASTRDGTTSTDTQYF
TGTGCCAGCACCCGAGACGGGACTACCTCCACAGATACGCAGTATTTT
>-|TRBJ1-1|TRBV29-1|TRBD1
CSVEVTGVGSEAFF
TGCAGCGTTGAGGTTACAGGGGTAGGTTCTGAAGCTTTCTTT
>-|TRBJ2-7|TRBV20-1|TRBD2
CSAPVAGEREQYF
TGCAGTGCCCCCGTAGCGGGAGAACGAGAGCAGTACTTC
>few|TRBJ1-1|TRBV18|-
CASSLWQNTEAFF
TGTGCCAGCTCACTATGGCAGAACACTGAAGCTTTCTTT
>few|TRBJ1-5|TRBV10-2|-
CASSDRQGRQPQHF
TGCGCCAGCAGTGACCGCCAGGGACGTCAGCCCCAGCATTTT
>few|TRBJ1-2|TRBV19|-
CASSMALTPYGYTF
TGTGCCAGTAGTATGGCCTTAACCCCTTATGGCTACACCTTC
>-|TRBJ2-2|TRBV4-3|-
CASSQIRGGELFF
TGCGCCAGCAGCCAAATCAGGGGCGGAGAGCTGTTTTTT
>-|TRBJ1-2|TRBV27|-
CASRPAGSGYTF
TGTGCCAGCAGACCGGCCGGTTCAGGGTACACCTTC
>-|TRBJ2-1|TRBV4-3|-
CASSQDIASENNEQFF
TGCGCCAGCAGCCAAGATATTGCTAGCGAGAACAATGAGCAGTTCTTC
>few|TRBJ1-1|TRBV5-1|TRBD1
CASSSQGDWNTEAFF
TGCGCCAGCAGTTCACAGGGGGATTGGAACACTGAAGCTTTCTTT
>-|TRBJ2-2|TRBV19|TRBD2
CASRELATNTGELFF
TGTGCCAGTAGGGAACTAGCGACGAACACCGGGGAGCTGTTTTTT
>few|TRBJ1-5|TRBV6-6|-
CASSYHGRVGDQPQHF
TGTGCCAGCAGTTACCATGGGCGGGTGGGGGACCAGCCCCAGCATTTT
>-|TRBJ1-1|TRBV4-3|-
CASSPRDIGTEAFF
TGCGCCAGCAGCCCCAGGGATATCGGCACTGAAGCTTTCTTT
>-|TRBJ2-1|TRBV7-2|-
CASSPFESSYNEQFF
TGTGCCAGCAGCCCTTTCGAGAGCTCCTACAATGAGCAGTTCTTC
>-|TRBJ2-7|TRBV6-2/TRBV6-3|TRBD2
CASSNLAGGTYEQYF
TGTGCCAGCAGTAACTTAGCGGGAGGAACGTACGAGCAGTACTTC
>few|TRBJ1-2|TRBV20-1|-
CSAPDQVLSYTF
TGCAGTGCTCCGGACCAGGTCCTAAGCTACACCTTC
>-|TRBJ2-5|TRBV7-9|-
CASMRYLGETQYF
TGTGCCAGCATGAGATATCTGGGAGAGACCCAGTACTTC
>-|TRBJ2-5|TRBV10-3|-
CAISAGRAETYQETQYF
TGTGCCATCAGTGCAGGTAGGGCGGAGACGTACCAAGAGACCCAGTACTTC
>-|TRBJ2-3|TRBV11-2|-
CASSPGRQSDTQYF
TGTGCCAGCAGCCCCGGGAGACAGTCAGATACGCAGTATTTT
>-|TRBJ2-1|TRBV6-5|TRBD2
CASSYATSGSTEQFF
TGTGCCAGCAGTTACGCGACTAGCGGGAGTACTGAGCAGTTCTTC
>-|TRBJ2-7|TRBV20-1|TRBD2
CSASNSGGAKEQYF
TGCAGTGCTTCCAATAGCGGGGGGGCGAAGGAGCAGTACTTC
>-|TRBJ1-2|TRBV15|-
CATSAVGVYGYTF
TGTGCCACCAGCGCGGTGGGTGTCTATGGCTACACCTTC